Many counts were recorded for the clone carrying this T cell receptor beta chain. The target antigen is unknown. Germline CDR1 MNHEY, CDR2 SVGEGT. The CDR3 extends over 15 amino acids. Trimming took off 2 bases at V and 4 bases at J, with 13 bases between the two ends. These data originate in a study of T-cell memory formation after mild COVID-19. Notes on the study in general: CD4/CD8 balance held among clones contracting day 15 to 85, and later expanders leaned CD4+. CD4+ contracting clones were mainly CM and EM; CD8+ ones, EMRA.

TCRalpha and TCRbeta libraries used 5'RACE with constant-segment primers and UMIs. TCRdb fed the 5' RACE reads into MiXCR, producing one record per CDR3 protein. The sample yields some 49,000 distinct CDR3 sequences, 25% to 35% seen once. The V call is TRBV6-2 or TRBV6-3, the J call TRBJ2-3, with TRBD1 as a possible D gene (7 bases). Input material: PBMCs or a T cell subset sorted from them (not recorded which). The clonotype comes from a man between 18 and 35 years old who had mild COVID-19 (a few samples of this study predate the infection). Cell type and time point are not known. This chain's CDR3 is CASSYTQGGADTQYF. For the CDR3, the DNA is TGTGCCAGCAGTTACACCCAGGGGGGTGCAGATACGCAGTATTTT.